The next 14 T cell receptor beta chains were all read from a single sample in a study of OX40 agonist ivuxolimab in advanced cancers. Profiling relied on immunoSEQ multiplex PCR, and the TCRdb table lists in-frame clones only, not all of them. The top ten hold roughly 0.31% of the sample, which has over 95,000 clones, roughly 90% seen once. The sequencing here drew on CD4+ or CD8+ T cells sorted from blood, taken in a trial of the OX40 agonist ivuxolimab. These receptors all come from an adult with an advanced solid tumor such as melanoma, head and neck, liver or kidney cancer.

The chain employs TRBV28 and TRBJ2-5; TRBD2 agrees at 7 bases. The J call could be wrong; TRBJ2-7 is a better fit for the DNA end. Germline V gene sequence: CDR1 MDHEN, CDR2 SYDVKM. This CDR3 has 14 residues. CDR3 region: CASSLLADSYEQYF. The CDR3 DNA is TGTGCCAGCAGTTTACTAGCGGACTCCTACGAGCAGTACTTC.

The J gene is TRBJ2-3, the V gene TRBV7-2; D call uncertain. Trimming took 1 base from V and 6 from J, leaving 8 bases between them. Germline V CDR1 and CDR2: SGHTA, FQGNSA. CDR3 size: 13 residues. The CDR3 DNA reads TGTGCCAGCAGCTTAGGTGGAAGGGATACGCAGTATTTT. This sequence encodes CASSLGGRDTQYF.

The V and J genes are TRBV7-3 and TRBJ2-1; 7 bases agree with TRBD1. The germline CDR1 and CDR2 sequences are SGHTA and FQGTGA. This CDR3 has 14 residues. The ends lost 3 bases at V and 7 bases at J; junction bases unmatched: 6. The CDR3 reads CASSLAGGTNEQFF. CDR3 coding DNA: TGTGCCAGCAGCTTGGCAGGGGGTACGAATGAGCAGTTCTTC.

This clone has a handful of counts. Other DNA sequences in the same sample also yield this CDR3. This chain uses TRBV2 with TRBJ1-1, with D unresolved. Germline lookup yields CDR1 SNHLY and CDR2 FYNNEI. The CDR3 runs to 13 residues. V dropped 2 bases and J dropped 1 base, with 5 bases sitting between them. The CDR3 reads CASSELENTEAFF. The CDR3 DNA is TGTGCCAGCAGTGAACTTGAGAACACTGAAGCTTTCTTT. The variable domain in full, completed from reference TRBV2 and TRBJ1-1, reads EPEVTQTPSHQVTQMGQEVILRCVPISNHLYFYWYRQILGQKVEFLVSFYNNEISEKSEIFDDQFSVERPDGSNFTLKIRSTKLEDSAMYFCASSELENTEAFFGQGTRLTVV.

The chain employs TRBV28 and TRBJ2-7, with D possibly being TRBD1 or TRBD2 (5 bases each). The CDR3 length is 15 residues. The ends were cut back, 8 bases at V and 0 bases at J, with 17 bases in the middle. Germline V gene lookup returns CDR1 MDHEN and CDR2 SYDVKM. CDR3 DNA: TGTGCCAGCGGCCTGAGGAGGACACTCTCCTACGAGCAGTACTTC. Amino acid sequence: CASGLRRTLSYEQYF. Looking up the rest from reference TRBV28 and TRBJ2-7 gives the full variable domain: DVKVTQSSRYLVKRTGEKVFLECVQDMDHENMFWYRQDPGLGLRLIYFSYDVKMKEKGDIPEGYSVSREKKERFSLILESASTNQTSMYLCASGLRRTLSYEQYFGPGTRLTVT.

This chain links TRBV11-2 with TRBJ2-1, with 11 bases aligning to TRBD2. Losses at the gene ends were 5 bases for V and 9 bases for J; bases not matched to a gene: 9. The length of the CDR3 is 15 residues. Germline V lookup: CDR1 SGHAT, CDR2 FQNNGV. CDR3 in DNA: TGTGCCAGCAGCCCTACTAGCGGGAGTACCATTGAGCAGTTCTTC. Translated: CASSPTSGSTIEQFF.

The chain employs TRBV7-3 and TRBJ2-7; D is perhaps TRBD2 (6 bases). Germline assignment: CDR1 SGHTA and CDR2 FQGTGA. V was trimmed by 3 bases and J by 6 bases, leaving 18 bases between them. This CDR3 has 15 amino acids. CDR3 nucleotide sequence: TGTGCCAGCAGCTTGACCGGGACTCCCGTATCCGAGCAGTACTTC. This translates into CASSLTGTPVSEQYF.

The chain uses TRBV5-3 and TRBJ1-2; 7 nucleotides agree with TRBD1. TRBV5-3 is assigned to the ORF class and has an uncertain function. This CDR3 is built from 10 residues. Trimming removed 4 bases from V and 13 bases from J; junction bases left unmatched: 4. The CDR3 spells CARSPQGGTF. As DNA, the CDR3 is TGTGCCAGAAGCCCCCAGGGGGGCACCTTC.

The V and J genes are TRBV15 and TRBJ2-3; 8 bases line up with TRBD2. V gave up 5 bases and J gave up 4 bases; unmatched junction bases: 11. CDR3 length: 16 amino acids. From germline, CDR1 is LNHNV and CDR2 YYDKDF (reference sequence). CDR3 protein: CATSSRGGGSADTQYF. Here the CDR3 DNA reads TGTGCCACCAGCTCCCGGGGGGGCGGGAGCGCAGATACGCAGTATTTT.

V is TRBV7-8 and J is TRBJ1-2; no clear D gene. CDR1 and CDR2 from the germline V gene are SGHVS and FQNEAQ. The CDR3 extends over 15 amino acids. Trimming removed 1 base at V and 0 bases at J, with 9 bases between. The CDR3 here is CASSLVHSPNYGYTF. In DNA, the CDR3 is TGTGCCAGCAGCTTAGTCCACAGTCCTAACTATGGCTACACCTTC.

V gene TRBV7-9 combines with J gene TRBJ2-7; no firm D call. With 3 bases removed from V and 3 bases from J, the gap between germline ends came to 6 bases. CDR3 length equals 12 residues. The germline gives CDR1 SEHNR, CDR2 FQNEAQ (reference sequence). The CDR3 DNA reads TGTGCCAGCAGCTTGGAGAACTACGAGCAGTACTTC. It specifies CASSLENYEQYF. Full variable domain (remainder filled in from reference TRBV7-9 and TRBJ2-7): DTGVSQNPRHKITKRGQNVTFRCDPISEHNRLYWYRQTLGQGPEFLTYFQNEAQLEKSRLLSDRFSAERPKGSFSTLEIQRTEQGDSAMYLCASSLENYEQYFGPGTRLTVT.

The rearrangement uses TRBV19 and TRBJ1-5; 7 bases align to TRBD1. After removal of 8 bases from V and 0 bases from J, the junction contained 4 bases not matched to a gene. The CDR3 runs to 14 residues. In germline, CDR1 is LNHDA, CDR2 SQIVND (reference sequence). The CDR3 DNA sequence: TGTGCCAGTGCGGACAGGTATAGCAATCAGCCCCAGCATTTT. Translation gives CASADRYSNQPQHF.

The rearrangement joins TRBV11-2 to TRBJ2-3, with D perhaps given as TRBD1 or TRBD2 (5 bases each). Deletions cut 6 bases from V and 1 base from J, with 17 bases between. CDR3 size: 16 residues. Germline V gene lookup returns CDR1 SGHAT and CDR2 FQNNGV. CDR3 nucleotides: TGTGCCAGCAGTAATGGGGCGGGCCCTCGCACAGATACGCAGTATTTT. Amino acid sequence: CASSNGAGPRTDTQYF.

This clone was counted once. The CDR3 DNA reads as TGTGCCAGCAGCTTAGCCCGGACTAGCGGGAGGAGCTCCTACAATGAGCAGTTCTTC. It codes for CASSLARTSGRSSYNEQFF. The J gene is TRBJ2-1, the V gene TRBV7-2; 14 bases are shared with TRBD2. The CDR3 spans 19 residues. V lost 0 bases and J lost 0; bases outside the gene matches: 4. Germline CDR1 and CDR2: SGHTA and FQGNSA.